A single sample is the source of the 7 T cell receptor beta chains below, sequenced in a study of shared clonotypes between healthy human individuals. TCRdb's table, derived via immunoSEQ multiplex PCR, lists solely in-frame clones and lacks some. The data contain approximately 1.5 million clones, approximately 98.5% of them singletons. Material: naive CD4+ T cells sorted from blood. The subset was: CD45RA+ positively selected. The receptors derive from a man aged 30 to 39 in good health.

The V call is TRBV2, the J call TRBJ2-7, with a possible D match to TRBD2 (5 bases). The CDR3 runs 15 residues. CDR1 and CDR2 (germline): SNHLY, FYNNEI. The germline V and J ends were trimmed by 9 bases and 0 bases, with 18 bases remaining between them. Here the CDR3 DNA reads TGTGCCAGTAGGCTAGAAGCGGATAGCTCCTACGAGCAGTACTTC. It codes for CASRLEADSSYEQYF.

The genes are TRBV4-3 and TRBJ1-1, with D hard to call. The CDR3 covers 12 residues. Germline V CDR1 and CDR2: LGHNA, YSLEER. V lost 1 base and J lost 6, with 6 bases in between. Here the CDR3 DNA reads TGCGCCAGCAGCCAAGTCGGCGCTGAAGCTTTCTTT. Translated: CASSQVGAEAFF.

V gene TRBV15 combines with J gene TRBJ1-2; perhaps TRBD1 as D (6 bases). In germline, CDR1 is LNHNV, CDR2 YYDKDF (reference sequence). This CDR3 has 17 residues. The V and J ends lost 0 bases and 8 bases respectively, with 22 bases between them. The CDR3: CATSRDGWGVRQEGYTF. The CDR3 DNA sequence: TGTGCCACCAGCAGAGATGGGTGGGGGGTCAGACAGGAAGGCTACACCTTC.

This clone was counted a single time. Other nucleotide sequences from this sample produce the same CDR3. V gene TRBV5-1 combines with J gene TRBJ1-1; D remains unclear. This CDR3 comprises 13 residues. The ends were cut back, 5 bases at V and 2 bases at J, with 10 bases in the middle. CDR1 and CDR2 (germline): SGHRS, YFSETQ. CDR3 loop: CASSRGVNTEAFF. CDR3 bases: TGCGCCAGCAGTAGAGGCGTCAACACTGAAGCTTTCTTT.

The V and J genes are TRBV5-4 and TRBJ2-7; D is unresolved. There are 14 residues in the CDR3. CDR1 is SGHNT and CDR2 is YYREEE in the germline V gene (reference sequence). Between the trimmed V and J ends, which lost 1 base and 0 bases, there was a span of 8 bases. CDR3 nucleotides: TGTGCCAGCAGCTTGAGTCAGTACTCCTACGAGCAGTACTTC. Translated, it gives CASSLSQYSYEQYF.

The chain has TRBV7-2 and TRBJ2-7; TRBD2 might be the D (5 bases). This CDR3 has 13 amino acids. V was shortened by 5 bases and J by 3 bases, with 11 bases between the two germline ends. The germline gives CDR1 SGHTA, CDR2 FQGNSA. The CDR3 is CASSPLAFYEQYF. Written as DNA, the CDR3 is TGTGCCAGCAGCCCTCTAGCTTTCTACGAGCAGTACTTC.

The CDR3 is CASSTLDRATQYF. CDR3 nucleotides: TGTGCCAGCAGTACACTAGACAGGGCTACGCAGTATTTT. The chain has TRBV6-5 and TRBJ2-3; 7 positions agree with TRBD1. The CDR3 contains 13 residues. The V gene end was trimmed by 5 bases and the J gene end by 8 bases; junction bases not matched to a gene: 7. Germline CDR1 MNHEY, CDR2 SVGAGI.